The clone carrying this T cell receptor (beta chain) turned up a few times. V shed 5 bases and J 6 bases; nucleotides not matched to a gene: 9. The CDR3 is 15 amino acids. Looked up from germline, CDR1 is SSHAT and CDR2 is FNYEAQ (reference sequence). This specimen comes from a study of CD8+ T cells in alopecia areata. Whole-study context: Oral tofacitinib (5 to 10 mg twice daily) was administered to treated patients.

After isolation, RNA underwent reverse transcription to generate cDNA as the sequencing template. Clones were read by immunoSEQ multiplex PCR, and TCRdb kept only the in-frame ones, dropping some. The sample lists about 130,000 clones, approximately 58% occurring once. This clonotype was sampled from a human donor with alopecia areata. The source material was CD4+ T cells sorted from blood, sampled at week 0. The chain links TRBV7-7 to TRBJ2-1, with 8 bases lining up with TRBD1. This CDR3 reads CASSRGTGGLNEQFF. Written as DNA, the CDR3 is TGTGCCAGCAGCCGCGGGACAGGAGGTCTCAATGAGCAGTTCTTC.